The 21 T cell receptor beta chains below were found in one sample sequenced in a study of blood T cell repertoires in COVID-19. This table comes from immunoSEQ multiplex PCR, and its TCRdb copy is limited to in-frame clones, with some not included. The table records some 250,000 clones, around 89% of them present only once. The sequencing sample was made of peripheral blood. These TCRs come from a woman aged 40 to 50 who had recovered from COVID-19.

The J gene is TRBJ1-6, the V gene TRBV7-9; a possible D gene is TRBD1 (5 bases). V lost 5 bases to trimming and J lost 0 bases, with 20 bases between them. From germline, CDR1 is SEHNR and CDR2 FQNEAQ (reference sequence). The CDR3 runs to 19 residues. CDR3 DNA: TGTGCCAGCAGCCCAATGGGACTTAGCCTGAGCTCCTATAATTCACCCCTCCACTTT. Translated, it gives CASSPMGLSLSSYNSPLHF. The full variable domain, completed using reference TRBV7-9 and TRBJ1-6, is DTGVSQNPRHKITKRGQNVTFRCDPISEHNRLYWYRQTLGQGPEFLTYFQNEAQLEKSRLLSDRFSAERPKGSFSTLEIQRTEQGDSAMYLCASSPMGLSLSSYNSPLHFGNGTRLTVT.

Here the CDR3 reads CASSLAHQRTEAFF. The CDR3 coding sequence is TGTGCCAGCAGCTTGGCCCACCAGCGCACTGAAGCTTTCTTT. The chain couples TRBV5-4 to TRBJ1-1; D gene uncertain. This CDR3 spans 14 amino acids. V was clipped by 0 bases and J by 4 bases, with 10 bases between them. Germline V gives CDR1 SGHNT, CDR2 YYREEE (reference sequence).

The chain links TRBV6-6 to TRBJ2-7; 9 bases line up with TRBD2. Losses at the gene ends were 0 bases for V and 4 bases for J; bases not matched to a gene: 4. CDR1 MNHNY and CDR2 SVGAGI come from the germline V gene (reference sequence). The CDR3 is 15 amino acids. Here the CDR3 reads CASSYSSSGRYEQYF. Here the CDR3 DNA reads TGTGCCAGCAGTTACTCGAGCAGCGGGAGGTACGAGCAGTACTTC.

The chain carries TRBV5-4 and TRBJ1-1; D may be TRBD1 (5 bases). The V gene lost 0 bases and the J gene lost 0 bases, with 12 bases spanning the gap. This CDR3 comprises 16 residues. Germline lookup yields CDR1 SGHNT and CDR2 YYREEE (reference sequence). The CDR3: CASSLAQGPLNTEAFF. The CDR3 DNA reads as TGTGCCAGCAGCTTGGCCCAGGGCCCCCTGAACACTGAAGCTTTCTTT. Looking up the rest from reference TRBV5-4 and TRBJ1-1 gives the full variable domain: ETGVTQSPTHLIKTRGQQVTLRCSSQSGHNTVSWYQQALGQGPQFIFQYYREEENGRGNFPPRFSGLQFPNYSSELNVNALELDDSALYLCASSLAQGPLNTEAFFGQGTRLTVV.

The rearrangement joins TRBV6-2 or TRBV6-3 to TRBJ2-7; unclear D gene. The CDR3 is made up of 13 amino acids. Trimming left V 0 bases short and J 6 bases short, with 9 bases between. Germline CDR1 and CDR2: MNHEY and SVGEGT. CDR3 sequence (DNA): TGTGCCAGCAGTTACTCCCCCCCGTTCGAGCAGTACTTC. Residues: CASSYSPPFEQYF.

The rearrangement joins TRBV7-6 to TRBJ2-7, with D maybe TRBD2 (5 bases). The CDR3 is made up of 12 amino acids. V was shortened by 4 bases and J by 6 bases, with 10 bases between the two germline ends. Germline V gives CDR1 SGHVS, CDR2 FNYEAQ. CDR3 loop: CASSSDWGEQYF. CDR3 nucleotides: TGTGCCAGCAGCTCGGACTGGGGCGAGCAGTACTTC.

This clone was observed a few times. This sequence joins TRBV7-3 and TRBJ2-3; 10 positions agree with TRBD2. Germline CDR1 reads SGHTA; CDR2 reads FQGTGA. The CDR3 consists of 15 residues. Trimming removed 4 bases from V and 4 bases from J; junction bases left unmatched: 5. The CDR3 loop reads CASSSSGRGADTQYF. CDR3 nucleotides: TGTGCCAGCAGCTCTAGCGGGAGAGGGGCAGATACGCAGTATTTT.

The DNA for the CDR3 is TGCGCCAGCAGCTTGGGGGGACTAGCGAACCAAGAGACCCAGTACTTC. Translation: CASSLGGLANQETQYF. This chain connects TRBV5-1 to TRBJ2-5; TRBD2 matches at 10 bases. The trim removed 0 bases at V and 0 bases at J, leaving 2 bases unmatched. This CDR3 comprises 16 residues. Germline CDR1 reads SGHRS; CDR2 reads YFSETQ.

This rearrangement joins TRBV3-1 (or the pseudogene TRBV3-2) to TRBJ1-1; tentatively, D is TRBD1 (6 bases). This CDR3 has 13 residues. V gave up 2 bases and J gave up 5 bases, with 9 bases separating them. Germline CDR1 and CDR2: LGHDT and YNNKEL (reference sequence). The CDR3 DNA sequence: TGTGCCAGCAGCCAAAGGGGGGGGACTGAAGCTTTCTTT. Protein sequence: CASSQRGGTEAFF.

The chain carries TRBV7-2 and TRBJ2-1; the match to TRBD2 covers 10 bases. Per the germline V gene, CDR1 is SGHTA and CDR2 is FQGNSA. The CDR3 covers 16 residues. With V trimmed by 5 bases and J by 1 base, 5 bases remained unmatched. The CDR3 DNA reads as TGTGCCAGCAGCCCCCGTAGCGGGAGGTCCTACAATGAGCAGTTCTTC. Its translation: CASSPRSGRSYNEQFF.

The chain carries TRBV7-9 and TRBJ2-5, with D maybe TRBD1 (7 bases). From germline, CDR1 is SEHNR and CDR2 FQNEAQ (reference sequence). The ends were cut back, 5 bases at V and 2 bases at J, with 15 bases in the middle. CDR3 length equals 15 residues. The chain's CDR3 is CASSPRAGGQETQYF. The CDR3 nucleotides read TGTGCCAGCAGCCCCCGGGCAGGGGGGCAAGAGACCCAGTACTTC.

V usage is TRBV19 and J usage is TRBJ1-3; no reliable D call. The CDR3 has 14 amino acids. Trimming took 4 bases from V and 0 from J, leaving 7 bases between them. The germline CDR1 and CDR2 sequences are LNHDA and SQIVND (reference sequence). The CDR3 loop is CASSSSGSGNTIYF. DNA of the CDR3: TGTGCCAGTAGTAGTTCGGGCTCTGGAAACACCATATATTTT.

The rearrangement joins TRBV6-5 to TRBJ1-2; TRBD1 agrees at 8 bases. This CDR3 is 15 amino acids long. After removal of 6 bases from V and 4 bases from J, the junction contained 10 bases not matched to a gene. The germline CDR1 and CDR2 sequences are MNHEY and SVGAGI. CDR3 in DNA: TGTGCCAGCAGCCCCCCCCCTGGACAGGGCTATGGCTACACCTTC. Translating gives CASSPPPGQGYGYTF.

The chain joins TRBV10-3 to TRBJ1-2; D is perhaps TRBD1 (5 bases). The CDR3 spans 13 residues. CDR1 ENHRY and CDR2 SYGVKD come from the germline V gene. Trimming shortened V by 7 bases and J by 3 bases, and 12 bases separated the two germline ends. The CDR3 coding sequence is TGTGCCATCAACCCAGGGAGGGACTATGGCTACACCTTC. Encoded protein: CAINPGRDYGYTF.

Note on this clone: The same CDR3 arises from other DNA sequences in this sample as well. This chain joins TRBV5-4 and TRBJ2-1; D uncertain. V lost 0 bases to trimming and J lost 0 bases, with 4 bases between them. This CDR3 region has 14 residues. Germline V lookup: CDR1 SGHNT, CDR2 YYREEE (reference sequence). This chain's CDR3 is CASSLAGSYNEQFF. CDR3 in DNA: TGTGCCAGCAGCTTGGCCGGCTCCTACAATGAGCAGTTCTTC.

The chain carries TRBV19 and TRBJ1-5, with D possibly being TRBD1 (5 bases). CDR1 is LNHDA, CDR2 SQIVND, per germline (reference sequence). The CDR3 extends over 14 amino acids. Trimming stripped 7 bases from V and 2 bases from J, with 12 bases between. The DNA of the CDR3 is TGTGCCAGTACCGCTGGCAGGGGCAATCAGCCCCAGCATTTT. This gives the protein CASTAGRGNQPQHF.

This sequence joins TRBV7-9 and TRBJ2-7; 8 bases map to TRBD2. This CDR3 is 15 amino acids long. J lost 5 bases, V lost 5 bases, and 11 bases had no gene match. Looked up from germline, CDR1 is SEHNR and CDR2 is FQNEAQ (reference sequence). This CDR3 is CASSPLPTSEHEQYF. Here the CDR3 DNA reads TGTGCCAGCAGCCCATTACCGACTAGCGAGCACGAGCAGTACTTC.

This rearrangement joins TRBV6-2 or TRBV6-3 to TRBJ2-6, with 9 bases lining up with TRBD1. V lost 6 bases and J lost 4; bases outside the gene matches: 16. This CDR3 has 19 amino acids. Per the germline V gene, CDR1 is MNHEY and CDR2 is SVGEGT. In DNA, the CDR3 is TGTGCCAGCAGCCCCCAACTGGGACAGGGCCAAGTCGGGGCCAACGTCCTGACTTTC. Protein: CASSPQLGQGQVGANVLTF.

The genes are TRBV7-9 and TRBJ1-2; tentatively, D is TRBD1 (5 bases). Trimming removed 8 bases from V and 0 bases from J, with 13 bases in between. The CDR3 sequence is 14 residues long. CDR1 is SEHNR, CDR2 FQNEAQ, per germline (reference sequence). The CDR3 bases are TGTGCCAGCGGGACGGGGGTAGCTAACTATGGCTACACCTTC. As protein: CASGTGVANYGYTF.

This clone was seen just once. J is TRBJ1-1 and V is TRBV21-1; the D segment call TRBD1 is taken from the table without a DNA check. TRBV21-1 is reported as a pseudogene. CDR3 length equals 15 residues. CDR3 DNA sequence: TGTGCCAGCAGCAAATTCACCAGGGGAAACACTGAAGCTTTCTTT. It is translated as CASSKFTRGNTEAFF.

The chain uses TRBV7-3 and TRBJ1-1, with D unresolved. The CDR3 is made up of 13 amino acids. The germline V gene has CDR1 SGHTA and CDR2 FQGTGA. Trimming removed 6 bases from V and 1 base from J, with 9 bases in between. CDR3 amino acids: CASSEEANTEAFF. The DNA of the CDR3 is TGTGCCAGCAGTGAGGAGGCGAACACTGAAGCTTTCTTT.